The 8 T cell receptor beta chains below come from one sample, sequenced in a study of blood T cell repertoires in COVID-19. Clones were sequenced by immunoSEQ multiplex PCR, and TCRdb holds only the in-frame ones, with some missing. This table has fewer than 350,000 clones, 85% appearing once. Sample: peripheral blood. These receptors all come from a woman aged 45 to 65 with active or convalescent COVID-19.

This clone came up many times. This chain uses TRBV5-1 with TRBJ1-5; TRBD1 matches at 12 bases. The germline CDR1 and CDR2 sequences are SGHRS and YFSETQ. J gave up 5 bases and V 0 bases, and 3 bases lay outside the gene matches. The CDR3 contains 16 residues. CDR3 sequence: CASSLGGTGGYQPQHF. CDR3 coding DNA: TGCGCCAGCAGCTTGGGAGGGACAGGGGGCTATCAGCCCCAGCATTTT.

The CDR3 here is CASSFRTSGRNEQFF. CDR3 nucleotides: TGTGCCAGTAGTTTCAGGACTAGCGGGAGAAATGAGCAGTTCTTC. The V gene is TRBV19, the J gene TRBJ2-1, with 13 positions matching TRBD2. This CDR3 has 15 amino acids. Germline loops: CDR1 LNHDA, CDR2 SQIVND (reference sequence). V shed 5 bases, J shed 7 bases, and the junction held 5 bases outside the gene matches.

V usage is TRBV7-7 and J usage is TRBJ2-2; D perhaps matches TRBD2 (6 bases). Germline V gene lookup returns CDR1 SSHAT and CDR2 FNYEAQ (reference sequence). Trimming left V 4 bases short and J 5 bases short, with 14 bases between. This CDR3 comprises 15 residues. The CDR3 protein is CASSSTRGGTGELFF. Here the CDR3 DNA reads TGTGCCAGCAGCTCGACTAGGGGTGGGACCGGGGAGCTGTTTTTT.

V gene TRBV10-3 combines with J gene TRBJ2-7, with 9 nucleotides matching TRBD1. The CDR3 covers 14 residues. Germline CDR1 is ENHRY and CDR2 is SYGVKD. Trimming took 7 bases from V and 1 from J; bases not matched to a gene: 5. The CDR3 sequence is CAITRTGVSYEQYF. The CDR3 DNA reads TGTGCCATCACCCGGACAGGGGTTTCCTACGAGCAGTACTTC.

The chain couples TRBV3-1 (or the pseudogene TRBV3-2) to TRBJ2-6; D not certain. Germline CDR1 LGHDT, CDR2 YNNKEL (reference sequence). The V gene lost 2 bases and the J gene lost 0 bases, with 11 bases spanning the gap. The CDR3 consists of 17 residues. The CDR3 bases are TGTGCCAGCAGCCAACGCACATCATACTCTGGGGCCAACGTCCTGACTTTC. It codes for CASSQRTSYSGANVLTF.

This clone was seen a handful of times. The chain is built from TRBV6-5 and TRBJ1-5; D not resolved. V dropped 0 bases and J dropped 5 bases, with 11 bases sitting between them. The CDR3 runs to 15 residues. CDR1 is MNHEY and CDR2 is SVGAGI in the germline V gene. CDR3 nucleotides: TGTGCCAGCAGTTACTCGAATGTACCGGATCAGCCCCAGCATTTT. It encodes CASSYSNVPDQPQHF.

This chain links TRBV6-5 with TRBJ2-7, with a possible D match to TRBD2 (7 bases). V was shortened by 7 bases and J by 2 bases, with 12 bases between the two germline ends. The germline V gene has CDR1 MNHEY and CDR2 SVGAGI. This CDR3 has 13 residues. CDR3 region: CASKRGAAYEQYF. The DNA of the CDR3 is TGTGCCAGCAAACGGGGGGCAGCCTACGAGCAGTACTTC.

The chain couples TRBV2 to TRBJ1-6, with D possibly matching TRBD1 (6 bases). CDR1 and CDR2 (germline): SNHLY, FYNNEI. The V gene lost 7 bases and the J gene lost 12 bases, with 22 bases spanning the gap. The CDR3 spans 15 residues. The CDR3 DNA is TGTGCCAGCACCCCTATCAGGGGAACTCTGATACCCCTCCACTTT. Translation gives CASTPIRGTLIPLHF.